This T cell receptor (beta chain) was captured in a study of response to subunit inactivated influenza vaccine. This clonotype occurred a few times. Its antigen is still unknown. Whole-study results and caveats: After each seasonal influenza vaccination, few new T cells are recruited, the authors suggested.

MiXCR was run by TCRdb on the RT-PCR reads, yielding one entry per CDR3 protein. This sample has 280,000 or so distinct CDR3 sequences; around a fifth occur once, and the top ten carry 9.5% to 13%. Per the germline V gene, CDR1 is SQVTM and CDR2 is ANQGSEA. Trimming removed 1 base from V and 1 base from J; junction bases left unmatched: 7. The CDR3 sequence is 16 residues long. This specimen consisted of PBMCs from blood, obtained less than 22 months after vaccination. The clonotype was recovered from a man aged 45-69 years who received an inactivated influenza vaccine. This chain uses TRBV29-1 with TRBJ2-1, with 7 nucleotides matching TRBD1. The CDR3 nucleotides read TGCAGCGTTGAAGCTTTAGGGGGCCTTTCCTACAATGAGCAGTTCTTC. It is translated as CSVEALGGLSYNEQFF.